The 26 T cell receptor beta chains presented below share a single source sample, sequenced in a study of blood T cells in healthy people across ages. Using a J-beta primer mix together with a sample-barcoded 5' primer, a second PCR was run for about 6 to 11 cycles. Using its own MiXCR run on the 5' RACE reads, TCRdb lists one record per CDR3 protein. The sample carries about 1.1 million distinct CDR3 sequences, about two fifths recorded once. Sequences were obtained from blood. Receptors were obtained from a man aged 18 to 30 in good health.

V gene TRBV28 combines with J gene TRBJ1-5; 10 bases line up with TRBD1. Germline V lookup: CDR1 MDHEN, CDR2 SYDVKM. This CDR3 is built from 18 residues. Losses at the gene ends were 2 bases for V and 0 bases for J; bases not matched to a gene: 7. The CDR3, as DNA: TGTGCCAGCAGTTTAGCGACAGGGGGCGAGAATAGCAATCAGCCCCAGCATTTT. Translation: CASSLATGGENSNQPQHF.

This chain uses TRBV20-1 with TRBJ1-2; D is perhaps TRBD1 (6 bases). Trimming cost V 3 bases and J 2 bases, with 13 bases left between them. Germline lookup yields CDR1 DFQATT and CDR2 SNEGSKA (reference sequence). This CDR3 is 14 amino acids long. This CDR3 reads CSARGHHLNYGYTF. The CDR3, as DNA: TGCAGTGCTAGGGGACACCACCTAAACTATGGCTACACCTTC.

The chain carries TRBV6-1 and TRBJ2-1, with no clear D. Trimming shortened V by 6 bases and J by 0 bases, and 12 bases separated the two germline ends. Germline V lookup: CDR1 MNHNS, CDR2 SASEGT. This CDR3 has 15 amino acids. This CDR3 reads CASRPAPSSYNEQFF. The CDR3 nucleotides read TGTGCCAGCAGACCAGCTCCCAGCTCCTACAATGAGCAGTTCTTC.

With respect to this clonotype: A junction end diverges from the germline sequence, so it may reflect a read error. The CDR3 here is CASSQAGNQDTHYF. For the CDR3, the DNA is TGCGCCAGCAGCCAAGCGGGTAACCAAGATACGCATTATTTT. The chain is built from TRBV4-1 and TRBJ2-3; D is unclear. Germline loops: CDR1 MGHRA, CDR2 YSYEKL. The CDR3 spans 14 residues.

This clonotype has a handful of counts. The chain uses TRBV10-3 and TRBJ2-5; a weak D match, TRBD2 (6 bases). V gave up 6 bases and J gave up 2 bases, with 7 bases separating them. There are 12 residues in the CDR3. Germline V gene data show CDR1 as ENHRY and CDR2 as SYGVKD. This CDR3 is CAISGTQETQYF. The DNA for the CDR3 is TGTGCCATCAGCGGGACTCAAGAGACCCAGTACTTC.

In this sample, this clonotype turned up once. The rearrangement links TRBV7-2 to TRBJ2-1, with D possibly TRBD1 on 6 matching bases. V dropped 3 bases and J dropped 10 bases, with 16 bases sitting between them. CDR1 is SGHTA and CDR2 is FQGNSA in the germline V gene. The CDR3 loop spans 14 amino acids. The DNA of the CDR3 is TGTGCCAGCAGCTTGACAGGAAAATCCTACGAGCAGTTCTTC. Translating it yields CASSLTGKSYEQFF.

This clonotype has more than one count but fewer than ten. The chain employs TRBV10-3 and TRBJ1-5; maybe TRBD1 (6 bases). Germline V gene sequence: CDR1 ENHRY, CDR2 SYGVKD. This CDR3 spans 13 amino acids. Trimming stripped 10 bases from V and 5 bases from J, with 15 bases between. The CDR3 protein is CATQGRGDQPQHF. The CDR3 coding sequence is TGTGCCACCCAGGGGCGAGGCGATCAGCCCCAGCATTTT.

This clonotype came up a few times. This sequence joins TRBV12-3 or TRBV12-4 and TRBJ1-5; D perhaps matches TRBD1 (5 bases). Deletions cut 4 bases from V and 0 bases from J, with 16 bases between. CDR3 size: 17 residues. The CDR3 bases are TGTGCCAGCAGTTCCGACCCGACAGTCTATAGCAATCAGCCCCAGCATTTT. Translating it yields CASSSDPTVYSNQPQHF.

This clonotype occurred a few times. The chain is built from TRBV27 and TRBJ1-5, with D possibly matching TRBD1 (6 bases). The V and J ends lost 3 bases and 2 bases respectively, with 8 bases between them. The CDR3 is 14 residues long. Germline CDR1 MNHEY, CDR2 SMNVEV (reference sequence). The CDR3 sequence is CASSFTGRNQPQHF. As DNA, the CDR3 is TGTGCCAGCAGTTTTACAGGGCGCAATCAGCCCCAGCATTTT.

Only a few counts were recorded for this clonotype. V usage is TRBV6-6 and J usage is TRBJ2-5; 8 nucleotides match TRBD2. Germline-derived CDR1 and CDR2 are MNHNY and SVGAGI (reference sequence). Losses at the gene ends were 5 bases for V and 2 bases for J; bases not matched to a gene: 13. The CDR3 is 17 amino acids. For the CDR3, the DNA is TGTGCCAGCAGTCCCCCCTGGCGGGGGGTAGCTCAAGAGACCCAGTACTTC. It codes for CASSPPWRGVAQETQYF.

The chain links TRBV6-6 to TRBJ1-5; D is unclear. Germline V gene data show CDR1 as MNHNY and CDR2 as SVGAGI (reference sequence). V gave up 3 bases and J gave up 0 bases, with 9 bases separating them. The CDR3 contains 15 residues. The CDR3 DNA reads as TGTGCCAGCAGTTATACCCCTATTAGCAATCAGCCCCAGCATTTT. Translated: CASSYTPISNQPQHF.

The V gene is TRBV20-1, the J gene TRBJ2-3; 10 nucleotides agree with TRBD1. CDR1 and CDR2 from the germline V gene are DFQATT and SNEGSKA (reference sequence). The CDR3 sequence is 16 residues long. J gave up 2 bases and V 2 bases, and 7 bases lay outside the gene matches. DNA for the CDR3: TGCAGTGCTAGATCCGGGACAGGGGACCTCACAGATACGCAGTATTTT. This encodes CSARSGTGDLTDTQYF.

The genes are TRBV7-6 and TRBJ2-4; 10 positions match TRBD1. The J call may be incorrect, as the DNA end agrees better with TRBJ2-7. CDR1 SGHVS and CDR2 FNYEAQ come from the germline V gene. This CDR3 contains 15 residues. CDR3 sequence (DNA): TGTGCCAGCAGCACGGGGACAGGGGAGATCTACGAGCAGTACTTC. Amino acid sequence: CASSTGTGEIYEQYF.

This clonotype was counted only a few times. J is TRBJ2-7 and V is TRBV20-1; D possibly uses TRBD1 or TRBD2 (5 bases each). Per the germline V gene, CDR1 is DFQATT and CDR2 is SNEGSKA (reference sequence). Trimming left V 5 bases short and J 1 base short, with 12 bases between. The CDR3 sequence is 13 residues long. The CDR3 sequence is CSAGDGASYEQYF. The DNA for the CDR3 is TGCAGTGCTGGGGACGGAGCTTCCTACGAGCAGTACTTC.

The chain recombines TRBV6-2 or TRBV6-3 with TRBJ2-3; perhaps D is TRBD1 or TRBD2 (6 bases each). Per germline, CDR1 MNHEY and CDR2 SVGEGT. The CDR3 runs to 15 residues. V was cut by 2 bases and J by 4 bases, with 13 bases left in between. CDR3 DNA: TGTGCCAGCAGTTACGGGCGAGGGGGGTCAGATACGCAGTATTTT. Translation: CASSYGRGGSDTQYF.

The chain employs TRBV10-3 and TRBJ1-1, with D maybe TRBD1 (6 bases). The CDR3 consists of 14 residues. In germline, CDR1 is ENHRY, CDR2 SYGVKD. V shed 2 bases and J shed 1 base, with 8 bases lying between them. The DNA of the CDR3 is TGTGCCATCAGTGAGACGGGGGCGAACACTGAAGCTTTCTTT. The encoded protein is CAISETGANTEAFF.

This clonotype was picked up many times. The chain has TRBV12-5 and TRBJ1-2, with D tentatively TRBD1 (5 bases). V was pared by 2 bases and J by 1 base, with 14 bases between. This CDR3 has 16 residues. CDR1 LGHNT and CDR2 FRNRAP come from the germline V gene. In DNA, the CDR3 is TGTGCTAGTGGTTTGAACGAAGGGGCGATTAACTATGGCTACACCTTC. Encoded protein: CASGLNEGAINYGYTF.

This chain connects TRBV27 to TRBJ2-1; D is unclear. The germline V gene encodes CDR1 MNHEY and CDR2 SMNVEV (reference sequence). This CDR3 comprises 15 residues. Trimming removed 0 bases at V and 3 bases at J, with 9 bases between. The CDR3 DNA follows: TGTGCCAGCAGTTTATCTGTGGGAAACTACAATGAGCAGTTCTTC. As protein: CASSLSVGNYNEQFF.

The chain uses TRBV5-1 and TRBJ2-7, with 7 bases matching TRBD1. The CDR3 consists of 15 residues. CDR1 is SGHRS and CDR2 is YFSETQ in the germline V gene. The trim removed 0 bases at V and 3 bases at J, leaving 6 bases unmatched. The CDR3 protein is CASSLVSAGGYEQYF. CDR3 bases: TGCGCCAGCAGCTTGGTATCAGCAGGGGGCTACGAGCAGTACTTC.

This clonotype was counted between two and nine times. The chain carries TRBV6-2 or TRBV6-3 and TRBJ2-7; 7 bases are a match to TRBD1. V lost 4 bases to trimming and J lost 7 bases; unmatched junction nucleotides: 10. The CDR3 is 14 residues long. CDR1 and CDR2 (germline): MNHEY, SVGEGT. The CDR3 DNA is TGTGCCAGCAGTTCGGGGACAGTTGGTCATGAGCAGTACTTC. It specifies CASSSGTVGHEQYF.

V and J are TRBV6-5 and TRBJ2-3; no clear D gene. CDR1 and CDR2 from the germline V gene are MNHEY and SVGAGI. The CDR3 extends over 17 amino acids. Trimming stripped 0 bases from V and 1 base from J, with 14 bases between. Here the CDR3 DNA reads TGTGCCAGCAGTTACTCGCCCCAGGCAGGAGGCACAGATACGCAGTATTTT. This codes for CASSYSPQAGGTDTQYF.

The CDR3 sequence: CAITLETRADTQYF. The CDR3 DNA reads TGTGCCATCACTTTAGAGACGCGCGCAGATACGCAGTATTTT. The chain joins TRBV10-3 to TRBJ2-3; D is ambiguous. Germline V gene lookup returns CDR1 ENHRY and CDR2 SYGVKD. CDR3 length: 14 residues. V shed 7 bases and J shed 4 bases, with 15 bases lying between them.

This clonotype appeared a few times. CDR3 loop: CASTPTPDSVYGYTF. DNA for the CDR3: TGTGCCAGCACCCCCACACCGGACAGCGTCTATGGCTACACCTTC. V usage is TRBV11-1 and J usage is TRBJ1-2, with D possibly matching TRBD1 (6 bases). Trimming cost V 7 bases and J 4 bases, with 19 bases left between them. Germline CDR1 SGHAT, CDR2 FQDESV (reference sequence). This CDR3 comprises 15 residues.

On this clonotype: A much larger clone lies one base from this, so it may be a read error. This chain connects TRBV6-5 to TRBJ2-3; 11 bases are a match to TRBD2. V dropped 7 bases and J dropped 10; count of bases not matched to a gene: 7. Germline V lookup: CDR1 MNHEY, CDR2 SVGAGI. The CDR3 spans 13 residues. CDR3 in amino acids: CASTVSGGDAQYF. The CDR3 region has the DNA TGTGCCAGCACCGTTAGCGGGGGGGATGCGCAGTATTTT.

This clonotype was counted only a few times. The V and J genes are TRBV29-1 and TRBJ2-7; a possible D gene is TRBD2 (5 bases). The CDR3 covers 17 residues. Germline CDR1 is SQVTM and CDR2 is ANQGSEA. Trimming shortened V by 6 bases and J by 7 bases, and 31 bases separated the two germline ends. CDR3 coding DNA: TGCAGCGTCTACACCCGGCCCAACCCCAGAGGGTTAGGTGAGCAGTACTTC. Protein: CSVYTRPNPRGLGEQYF.

The chain links TRBV29-1 to TRBJ1-2; 7 bases match TRBD1. V lost 6 bases, J lost 8 bases, and 12 bases stayed unmatched. Germline V gene data show CDR1 as SQVTM and CDR2 as ANQGSEA. There are 13 residues in the CDR3. The CDR3 nucleotides read TGCAGCGTCGATTCGACAGGGTTGTGGGGCTACACCTTC. The encoded protein is CSVDSTGLWGYTF.